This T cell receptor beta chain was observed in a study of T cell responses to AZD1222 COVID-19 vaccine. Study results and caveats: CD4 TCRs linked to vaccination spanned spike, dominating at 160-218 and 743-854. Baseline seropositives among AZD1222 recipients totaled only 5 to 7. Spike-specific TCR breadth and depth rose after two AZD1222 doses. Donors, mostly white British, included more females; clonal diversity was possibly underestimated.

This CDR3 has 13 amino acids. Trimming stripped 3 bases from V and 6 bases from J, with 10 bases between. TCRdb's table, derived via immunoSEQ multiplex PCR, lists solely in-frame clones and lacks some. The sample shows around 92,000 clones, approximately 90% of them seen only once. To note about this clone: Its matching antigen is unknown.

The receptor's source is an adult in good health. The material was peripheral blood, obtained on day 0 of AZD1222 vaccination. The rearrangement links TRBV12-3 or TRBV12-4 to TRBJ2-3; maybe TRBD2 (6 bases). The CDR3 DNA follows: TGTGCCAGCAGTTTCCGCGGGGCGGATACGCAGTATTTT. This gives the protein CASSFRGADTQYF.